This entry lists 6 T cell receptor beta chains sequenced from one sample in a study of OX40 agonist ivuxolimab in advanced cancers. TCRdb's table, derived via immunoSEQ multiplex PCR, lists solely in-frame clones and lacks some. The sample records some 72,000 clones, approximately 90% being singletons. Sequenced material: CD4+ or CD8+ T cells sorted from blood, taken in a trial of the OX40 agonist ivuxolimab. These receptors originate from an adult with an advanced solid tumor such as melanoma, head and neck, liver or kidney cancer.

This chain joins TRBV10-2 and TRBJ2-4; no clear D gene. The V gene's germline CDR1 is WSHSY and CDR2 SAAADI. The CDR3 has 15 residues. Trimming took off 8 bases at V and 0 bases at J, with 14 bases between the two ends. CDR3 protein: CASASFREAKNIQYF. CDR3 in DNA: TGCGCCAGCGCTAGTTTTAGGGAAGCCAAAAACATTCAGTACTTC.

The chain combines TRBV19 with TRBJ1-1; 7 bases are a match to TRBD1. The length of the CDR3 is 16 residues. Germline CDR1 reads LNHDA; CDR2 reads SQIVND (reference sequence). After removal of 5 bases from V and 4 bases from J, the junction contained 13 bases not matched to a gene. The CDR3 sequence is CASSPPYRGIGTEAFF. CDR3 nucleotide sequence: TGTGCCAGTAGTCCCCCTTACAGGGGTATCGGCACTGAAGCTTTCTTT.

The chain is built from TRBV12-2 and TRBJ2-3; the table's D gene call, TRBD1, was not cross checked with the DNA. TRBV12-2 is deemed a pseudogene. The CDR3 loop spans 15 amino acids. The CDR3 region has the DNA TGTGCAAGTCGCCCAGGGAACGGAAGCACAGATACGCAGTATTTT. As protein: CASRPGNGSTDTQYF.

The chain recombines TRBV4-1 with TRBJ1-5; D is perhaps TRBD1 (5 bases). In germline, CDR1 is MGHRA, CDR2 YSYEKL. CDR3 length equals 20 residues. V was pared by 0 bases and J by 14 bases, with 35 bases between. The CDR3 sequence: CASSQERTPAIAPGKVTKHF. The CDR3 DNA reads as TGCGCCAGCAGCCAAGAAAGGACCCCGGCCATCGCCCCAGGGAAGGTTACCAAGCATTTT.

CDR3 nucleotides: TGTGCCAGCTCTAGACTGAGCCAAGAGACCCAGTACTTC. It encodes CASSRLSQETQYF. The genes are TRBV2 and TRBJ2-5, with D unresolved. This CDR3 is 13 amino acids long. The germline gives CDR1 SNHLY, CDR2 FYNNEI. Between the trimmed V and J ends, which lost 8 bases and 1 base, there was a span of 11 bases.

The rearrangement uses TRBV4-2 and TRBJ2-5; D unresolved. V dropped 0 bases and J dropped 1 base, with 9 bases sitting between them. Germline V gene data show CDR1 as LGHNA and CDR2 as YNFKEQ. CDR3 length: 15 amino acids. CDR3 in amino acids: CASSQDKGLQETQYF. CDR3 bases: TGTGCCAGCAGCCAAGATAAGGGCCTCCAAGAGACCCAGTACTTC.